The clone carrying this T cell receptor beta chain is medium-sized within its sample. Its antigen is unidentified. The source of the sample is a study of response to subunit inactivated influenza vaccine. Study-level points and caveats: That few new T cells are recruited by each seasonal influenza vaccination was the authors' suggestion.

Germline V gives CDR1 MDHEN, CDR2 SYDVKM. The CDR3 extends over 14 amino acids. V was clipped by 3 bases and J by 7 bases, with 13 bases between them. TCRdb reanalysed the RT-PCR reads using MiXCR and keeps one entry per CDR3 protein. The data hold about 650,000 distinct CDR3 sequences, with approximately 14% observed a single time. This receptor was identified in a man in his fifties or sixties who received an inactivated influenza vaccine. This specimen was PBMCs from blood, taken about 11 days after vaccination. This chain links TRBV28 with TRBJ1-5; possible D gene TRBD1, 6 bases. CDR3 in amino acids: CASSLHQGSQPQHF. The CDR3 DNA is TGTGCCAGCAGTTTGCACCAGGGGTCGCAGCCCCAGCATTTT.